The 17 T cell receptor beta chains below come from one sample, sequenced in a study of regulatory T cells in long-lasting Graves disease. According to the study, TCR beta libraries were built with iRepertoire HTBI primers and CDR3-region Arm-PCR. TCRdb called the multiplex PCR reads again in MiXCR, with one record for every CDR3 protein. Of some 470,000 distinct CDR3 sequences listed, 20% to 25% are singletons. The time point denotes: persistent/refractory GD, antithyroid drugs over 5 years with positive TRAb. RNA extracted from PBMCs served as the sequencing template. The input for sequencing was peripheral blood mononuclear cells (PBMCs), taken when the disease was refractory, from a patient treated with antithyroid drugs. Receptor source: a female donor with Graves disease.

This clonotype was observed a few times. J is TRBJ2-2 and V is TRBV19; 10 bases agree with TRBD2. CDR1 and CDR2 (germline): LNHDA, SQIVND (reference sequence). V shed 5 bases, J shed 2 bases, and the junction held 5 bases outside the gene matches. This CDR3 is built from 16 residues. The chain's CDR3 is CASSELAGINTGELFF. The CDR3, as DNA: TGTGCCAGTAGTGAACTAGCGGGGATTAACACCGGGGAGCTGTTTTTT.

About this clonotype itself: One base away lies a much larger clone, so this may be a sequencing read error. The V and J genes are TRBV6-2 or TRBV6-3 and TRBJ2-7; 13 bases agree with TRBD2. The CDR3 contains 17 residues. CDR1 MNHEY and CDR2 SVGEGT come from the germline V gene. CDR3 region: CAGSLHSGTSGTYEQYF. The DNA for the CDR3 is TGTGCCGGCAGTCTTCACTCCGGGACTAGCGGGACTTACGAGCAGTACTTC.

This rearrangement joins TRBV7-9 to TRBJ1-2; TRBD1 might be the D (6 bases). Deletions cut 5 bases from V and 7 bases from J, with 14 bases between. CDR3 length: 13 residues. The germline gives CDR1 SEHNR, CDR2 FQNEAQ (reference sequence). CDR3 region: CASSTRGRFGYTF. Here the CDR3 DNA reads TGTGCCAGCAGCACCCGGGGGCGCTTTGGCTACACCTTC.

V and J are TRBV5-5 and TRBJ2-7, with D perhaps assigned TRBD1 or TRBD2 (5 bases each). V shed 0 bases and J shed 3 bases, with 10 bases lying between them. This CDR3 comprises 14 residues. Germline CDR1 is SGHKS and CDR2 is YYEKEE (reference sequence). In DNA form, the CDR3 reads TGTGCCAGCAGCTTGGACCGGGGCCACTACGAGCAGTACTTC. This translates into CASSLDRGHYEQYF.

This clonotype has just a few counts. This chain joins TRBV11-2 and TRBJ2-4; no definite D call. Between the trimmed V and J ends, which lost 4 bases and 0 bases, there was a span of 10 bases. This CDR3 contains 15 residues. The germline V gene has CDR1 SGHAT and CDR2 FQNNGV. CDR3: CASSSPDKAKNIQYF. The CDR3, as DNA: TGTGCCAGCAGCTCTCCTGATAAAGCCAAAAACATTCAGTACTTC.

Only a few counts were recorded for this clonotype. J is TRBJ1-1 and V is TRBV5-1; maybe TRBD1 (5 bases). The CDR3 sequence is 17 residues long. V was shortened by 6 bases and J by 1 base, with 22 bases between the two germline ends. Germline lookup yields CDR1 SGHRS and CDR2 YFSETQ. The CDR3, as DNA: TGCGCCAGCAACCTCACCCCGGGGGGAGGCTCGAACACTGAAGCTTTCTTT. Amino acid sequence: CASNLTPGGGSNTEAFF. Full variable domain (rest looked up from reference TRBV5-1 and TRBJ1-1): KAGVTQTPRYLIKTRGQQVTLSCSPISGHRSVSWYQQTPGQGLQFLFEYFSETQRNKGNFPGRFSGRQFSNSRSEMNVSTLELGDSALYLCASNLTPGGGSNTEAFFGQGTRLTVV.

This clonotype has only a few counts. This chain uses TRBV5-8 with TRBJ2-5; TRBD1 matches at 11 bases. Germline V gene data show CDR1 as SGHTS and CDR2 as YDEGEE. J lost 6 bases, V lost 2 bases, and 6 bases had no gene match. CDR3 length: 15 residues. Here the CDR3 reads CASSFWTGGVQTQYF. The CDR3, as DNA: TGTGCCAGCAGCTTTTGGACAGGGGGCGTTCAGACCCAGTACTTC.

This clonotype has more than one count but fewer than ten. The junction shows a germline mismatch at one end, possibly a read error. The J gene is TRBJ1-1, the V gene TRBV11-3, with D maybe TRBD1 (5 bases). Germline V gene sequence: CDR1 SGHNT, CDR2 YENEEA. The CDR3 totals 12 residues. The CDR3 sequence: CASSLGAWGTLF. The CDR3, as DNA: TGTGCCAGCAGCTTAGGAGCCTGGGGGACCCTCTTT.

This clonotype occurred many times. The J gene is TRBJ1-1, the V gene TRBV6-1, with a tentative D call TRBD1 (5 bases). CDR3 length equals 14 residues. Per germline, CDR1 MNHNS and CDR2 SASEGT. Trimming took off 6 bases at V and 5 bases at J, with 16 bases between the two ends. In DNA form, the CDR3 reads TGTGCCAGCAGGACAGTTTCGCGGGAGACTGAAGCTTTCTTT. It yields the protein CASRTVSRETEAFF.

On this clonotype itself: At one boundary the junction diverges from the germline segment, which might be a read error. The chain links TRBV14 to TRBJ2-5; unclear D gene. Germline V gives CDR1 SGHDN, CDR2 FVKESK. This CDR3 has 14 residues. CDR3 coding DNA: TGTGTCAGCAGCCAAGAGATTCATGCGGAGACCCAGTACTTC. This translates into CVSSQEIHAETQYF. Using reference TRBV14 and TRBJ2-5 for the parts outside the CDR3, the full variable domain is EAGVTQFPSHSVIEKGQTVTLRCDPISGHDNLYWYRRVMGKEIKFLLHFVKESKQDESGMPNNRFLAERTGGTYSTLKVQPAELEDSGVYFCVSSQEIHAETQYFGPGTRLLVL.

This clonotype was found a few times. This chain links TRBV20-1 with TRBJ2-3; D call uncertain. The V gene's germline CDR1 is DFQATT and CDR2 SNEGSKA (reference sequence). This CDR3 is built from 12 residues. With 3 bases removed from V and 6 bases from J, the gap between germline ends came to 10 bases. The CDR3 nucleotides are TGCAGTGCTAGGGATCATCTGGATACGCAGTATTTT. Residues: CSARDHLDTQYF.

In its sample, this clonotype was seen many times. The chain employs TRBV28 and TRBJ1-5; D not resolved. CDR3 length: 14 residues. Germline values: CDR1 MDHEN, CDR2 SYDVKM. V lost 6 bases, J lost 11 bases, and 20 bases lay in between. In nucleotides, the CDR3 is TGTGCCAGCAGCCGGCGCAGTCCGCCTCTAGCCCAGCATTTT. It codes for CASSRRSPPLAQHF.

This clonotype was observed a handful of times. The CDR3 region is CSVRTGTSGRSRNTGELFF. CDR3 DNA: TGCAGCGTGAGAACGGGGACTAGCGGGAGAAGTCGGAACACCGGGGAGCTGTTTTTT. V is TRBV29-1 and J is TRBJ2-2, with 14 positions matching TRBD2. The CDR3 sequence is 19 residues long. V shed 6 bases, J shed 1 base, and the junction held 13 bases outside the gene matches. Germline V gene data show CDR1 as SQVTM and CDR2 as ANQGSEA.

This clonotype was observed at least ten times. V usage is TRBV20-1 and J usage is TRBJ1-4, with D possibly matching TRBD1 (6 bases). V was trimmed by 6 bases and J by 7 bases, leaving 12 bases between them. The CDR3 has 12 residues. Germline CDR1 and CDR2: DFQATT and SNEGSKA (reference sequence). The CDR3 loop is CSAPRGAEKLFF. CDR3 DNA sequence: TGCAGTGCCCCTCGGGGGGCTGAAAAACTGTTTTTT.

This clonotype has at least ten counts. V gene TRBV28 combines with J gene TRBJ1-1; no clear D. This CDR3 is 16 amino acids long. Germline V lookup: CDR1 MDHEN, CDR2 SYDVKM. V was shortened by 2 bases and J by 0 bases, with 13 bases between the two germline ends. This CDR3 is CASSLNKGYMNTEAFF. The DNA for the CDR3 is TGTGCCAGCAGTTTAAACAAGGGTTACATGAACACTGAAGCTTTCTTT.

The chain combines TRBV24-1 with TRBJ1-5, with D hard to call. V lost 2 bases and J 5 bases, leaving 9 bases between the germline ends. The CDR3 extends over 14 amino acids. Germline CDR1 and CDR2: KGHDR and SFDVKD. DNA for the CDR3: TGTGCCACCAGTGATTCTCAAGGTGATCAGCCCCAGCATTTT. It specifies CATSDSQGDQPQHF.

The sample holds many counts of this clonotype. The rearrangement joins TRBV15 to TRBJ2-7; maybe TRBD1 (5 bases). In germline, CDR1 is LNHNV, CDR2 YYDKDF (reference sequence). The V and J ends lost 5 bases and 4 bases respectively, with 12 bases between them. The CDR3 spans 13 residues. CDR3 loop: CATSSDIPYEQYF. The CDR3 region has the DNA TGTGCCACCAGCTCGGACATCCCTTACGAGCAGTACTTC. Full variable domain (rest looked up from reference TRBV15 and TRBJ2-7): DAMVIQNPRYQVTQFGKPVTLSCSQTLNHNVMYWYQQKSSQAPKLLFHYYDKDFNNEADTPDNFQSRRPNTSFCFLDIRSPGLGDTAMYLCATSSDIPYEQYFGPGTRLTVT.